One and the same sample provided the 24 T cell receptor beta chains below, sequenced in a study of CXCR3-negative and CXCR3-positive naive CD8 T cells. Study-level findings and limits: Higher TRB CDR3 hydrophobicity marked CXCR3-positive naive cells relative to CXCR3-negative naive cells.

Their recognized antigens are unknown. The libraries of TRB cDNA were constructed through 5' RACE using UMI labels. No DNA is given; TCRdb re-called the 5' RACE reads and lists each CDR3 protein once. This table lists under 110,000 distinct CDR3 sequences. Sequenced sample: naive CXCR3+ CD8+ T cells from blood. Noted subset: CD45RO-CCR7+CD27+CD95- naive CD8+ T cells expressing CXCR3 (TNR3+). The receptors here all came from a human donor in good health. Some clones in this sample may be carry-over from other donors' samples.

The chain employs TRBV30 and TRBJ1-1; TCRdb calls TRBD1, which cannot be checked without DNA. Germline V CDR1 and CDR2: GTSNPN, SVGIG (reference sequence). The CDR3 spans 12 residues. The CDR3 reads CAWSVGDTEAFF.

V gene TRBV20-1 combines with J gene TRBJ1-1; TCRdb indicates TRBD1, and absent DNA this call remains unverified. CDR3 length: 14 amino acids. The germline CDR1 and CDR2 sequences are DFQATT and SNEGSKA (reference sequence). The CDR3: CSARVRGLVTEAFF.

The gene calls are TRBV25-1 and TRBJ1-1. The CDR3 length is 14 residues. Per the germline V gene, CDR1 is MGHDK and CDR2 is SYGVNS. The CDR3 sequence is CASSEFLGNTVACF.

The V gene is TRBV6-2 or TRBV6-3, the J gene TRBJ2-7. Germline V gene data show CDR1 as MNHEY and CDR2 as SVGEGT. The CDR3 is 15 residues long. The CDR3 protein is CASSYPTAIGYEQYF.

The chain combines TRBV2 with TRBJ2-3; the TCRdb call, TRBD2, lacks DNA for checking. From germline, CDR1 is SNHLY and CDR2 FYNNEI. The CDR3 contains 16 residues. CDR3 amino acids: CASSEMYGRGTDTQYF.

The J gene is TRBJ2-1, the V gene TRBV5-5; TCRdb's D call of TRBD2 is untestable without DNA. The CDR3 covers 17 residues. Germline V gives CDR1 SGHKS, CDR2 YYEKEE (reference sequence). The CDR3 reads CASSKTSGRSSYNEQFF. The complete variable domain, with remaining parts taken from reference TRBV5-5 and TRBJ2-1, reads DAGVTQSPTHLIKTRGQQVTLRCSPISGHKSVSWYQQVLGQGPQFIFQYYEKEERGRGNFPDRFSARQFPNYSSELNVNALLLGDSALYLCASSKTSGRSSYNEQFFGPGTRLTVL.

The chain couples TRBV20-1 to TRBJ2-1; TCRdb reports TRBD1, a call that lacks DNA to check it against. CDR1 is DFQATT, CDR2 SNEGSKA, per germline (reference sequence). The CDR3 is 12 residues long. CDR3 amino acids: CSAAGGNNEQFF.

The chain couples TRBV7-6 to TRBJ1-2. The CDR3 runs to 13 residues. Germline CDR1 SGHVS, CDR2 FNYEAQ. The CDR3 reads CASSFGKNYGYTF.

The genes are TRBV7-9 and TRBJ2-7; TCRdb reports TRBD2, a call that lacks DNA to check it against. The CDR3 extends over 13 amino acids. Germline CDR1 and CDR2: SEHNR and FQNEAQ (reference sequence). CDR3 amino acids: CASSLAAGYEQYF.

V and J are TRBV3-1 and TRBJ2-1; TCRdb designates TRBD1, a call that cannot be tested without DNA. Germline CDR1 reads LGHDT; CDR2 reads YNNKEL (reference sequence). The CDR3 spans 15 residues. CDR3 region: CASSQDGGSYNEQFF.

The CDR3 loop reads CASSPESAGTFYEQYF. V gene TRBV7-8 combines with J gene TRBJ2-7. CDR1 is SGHVS and CDR2 is FQNEAQ in the germline V gene. The length of the CDR3 is 16 residues.

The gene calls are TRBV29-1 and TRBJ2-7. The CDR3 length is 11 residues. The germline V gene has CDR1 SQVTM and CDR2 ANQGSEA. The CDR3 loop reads CSVVLPYEQYF.

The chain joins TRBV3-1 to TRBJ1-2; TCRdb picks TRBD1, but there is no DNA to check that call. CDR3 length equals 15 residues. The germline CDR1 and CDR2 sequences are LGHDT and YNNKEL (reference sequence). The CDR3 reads CASSQEPGSNYGYTF.

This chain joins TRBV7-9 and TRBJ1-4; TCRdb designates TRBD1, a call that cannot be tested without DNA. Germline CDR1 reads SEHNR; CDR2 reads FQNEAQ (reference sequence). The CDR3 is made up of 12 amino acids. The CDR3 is CASSLGDRFLFF.

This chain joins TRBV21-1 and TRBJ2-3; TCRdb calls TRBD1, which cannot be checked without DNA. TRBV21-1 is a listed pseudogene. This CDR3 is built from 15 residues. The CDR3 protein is CASKFRQGGTDTQYF.

CDR3 loop: CASSLDGSHTGELFF. The J gene is TRBJ2-2, the V gene TRBV11-2; TCRdb proposes TRBD2, but this gene call is untestable without DNA. Germline V lookup: CDR1 SGHAT, CDR2 FQNNGV. There are 15 residues in the CDR3. The full variable domain, its missing parts supplied by reference TRBV11-2 and TRBJ2-2, is EAGVAQSPRYKIIEKRQSVAFWCNPISGHATLYWYQQILGQGPKLLIQFQNNGVVDDSQLPKDRFSAERLKGVDSTLKIQPAKLEDSAVYLCASSLDGSHTGELFFGEGSRLTVL.

The CDR3 sequence is CASSPGLENIQYF. V usage is TRBV12-3 or TRBV12-4 and J usage is TRBJ2-4; the D gene TCRdb calls, TRBD2, cannot be checked with no DNA. The CDR3 spans 13 residues.

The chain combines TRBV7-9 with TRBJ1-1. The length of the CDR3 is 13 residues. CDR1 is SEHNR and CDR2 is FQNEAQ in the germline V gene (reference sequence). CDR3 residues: CASSSRETPEAFF. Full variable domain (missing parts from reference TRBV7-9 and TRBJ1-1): DTGVSQNPRHKITKRGQNVTFRCDPISEHNRLYWYRQTLGQGPEFLTYFQNEAQLEKSRLLSDRFSAERPKGSFSTLEIQRTEQGDSAMYLCASSSRETPEAFFGQGTRLTVV.

This chain's CDR3 is CASSYSDRRDTEAFF. V usage is TRBV6-2 or TRBV6-3 and J usage is TRBJ1-1; there is no DNA to check the TCRdb D call of TRBD1. Germline V gene lookup returns CDR1 MNHEY and CDR2 SVGEGT. The CDR3 is made up of 15 amino acids.

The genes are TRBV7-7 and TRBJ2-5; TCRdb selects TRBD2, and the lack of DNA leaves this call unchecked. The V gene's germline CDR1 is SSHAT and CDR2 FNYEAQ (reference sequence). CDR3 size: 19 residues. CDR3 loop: CASSPGTSGSPREQETQYF.

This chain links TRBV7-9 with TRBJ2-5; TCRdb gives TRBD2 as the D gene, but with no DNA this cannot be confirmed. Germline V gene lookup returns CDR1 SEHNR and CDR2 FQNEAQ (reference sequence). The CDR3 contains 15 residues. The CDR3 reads CASSLVLAGSETQYF.

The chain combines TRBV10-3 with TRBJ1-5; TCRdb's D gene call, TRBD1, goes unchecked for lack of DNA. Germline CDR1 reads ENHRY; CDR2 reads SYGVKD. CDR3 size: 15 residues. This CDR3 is CAISDMWVPDQPQHF.

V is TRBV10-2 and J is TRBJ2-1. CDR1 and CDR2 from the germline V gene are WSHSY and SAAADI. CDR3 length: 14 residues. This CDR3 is CASSEPKLGNEQFF.

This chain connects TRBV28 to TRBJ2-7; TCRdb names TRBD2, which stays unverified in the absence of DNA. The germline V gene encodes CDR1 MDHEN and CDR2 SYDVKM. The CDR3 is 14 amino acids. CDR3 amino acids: CASSLAGGPNEQYF.